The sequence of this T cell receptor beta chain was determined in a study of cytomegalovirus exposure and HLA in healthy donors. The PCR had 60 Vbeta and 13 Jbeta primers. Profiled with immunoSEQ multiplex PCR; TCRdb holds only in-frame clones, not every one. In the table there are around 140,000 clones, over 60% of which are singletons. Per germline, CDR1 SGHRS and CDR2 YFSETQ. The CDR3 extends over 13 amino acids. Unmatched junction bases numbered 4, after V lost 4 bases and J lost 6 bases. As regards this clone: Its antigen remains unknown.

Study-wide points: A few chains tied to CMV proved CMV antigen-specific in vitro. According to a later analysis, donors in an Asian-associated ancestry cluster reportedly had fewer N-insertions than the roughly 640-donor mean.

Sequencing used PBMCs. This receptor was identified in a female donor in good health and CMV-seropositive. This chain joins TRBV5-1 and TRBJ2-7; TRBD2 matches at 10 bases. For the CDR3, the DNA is TGCGCCAGCAGCCAGCGGGAGGGCCGCGAGCAGTACTTC. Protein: CASSQREGREQYF.